The 3 T cell receptor beta chains given below trace back to one sample, sequenced in a study of identical twins. TCRdb fed the 5' RACE reads into MiXCR, producing one record per CDR3 protein. The repertoire holds under 900,000 distinct CDR3 sequences, with 9% to 15% as singletons. This sample was also put to use in a study of yellow fever vaccine responses in identical twins.

The sample was PBMCs. The receptors were gathered from a woman aged 18 to 35 in good health.

The CDR3 protein is CATTQRAGYNEQFF. The CDR3 DNA is TGTGCCACCACTCAGAGGGCGGGATACAATGAGCAGTTCTTC. This chain connects TRBV15 to TRBJ2-1; maybe TRBD2 (6 bases). The V gene's germline CDR1 is LNHNV and CDR2 YYDKDF (reference sequence). The CDR3 is 14 amino acids. With 7 bases removed from V and 4 bases from J, the gap between germline ends came to 14 bases.

This clonotype was counted only a few times. V is TRBV7-9 and J is TRBJ1-1, with unresolved D. Germline V gene lookup returns CDR1 SEHNR and CDR2 FQNEAQ (reference sequence). CDR3 length: 14 residues. V lost 1 base to trimming and J lost 8 bases, with 14 bases between them. For the CDR3, the DNA is TGTGCCAGCAGCTTAGGTGCCAGCAATACCGAAGCTTTCTTT. Translating it yields CASSLGASNTEAFF.

This clonotype appeared many times. The V and J genes are TRBV12-3 or TRBV12-4 and TRBJ2-2; possibly TRBD1 or TRBD2 for D (5 bases each). Trimming pared 5 bases from V and 7 bases from J, leaving 11 bases between. The CDR3 extends over 13 amino acids. This CDR3 is CASSTRDRGELFF. The CDR3 bases are TGTGCCAGCAGTACCCGGGACCGCGGGGAGCTGTTTTTT.